This TCR beta chain emerged from a study of T cell responses to AZD1222 COVID-19 vaccine. Details on this clone: Its antigen is currently unknown.

From germline, CDR1 is MNHEY and CDR2 SVGAGI. V was cut by 8 bases and J by 1 base, with 9 bases left in between. The CDR3 sequence is 13 residues long. Whole-study results and caveats: Recipients of AZD1222 seropositive at baseline numbered only five or six. Repertoires were obtained only post-peak T cell response. Spike-specific TCRs gained breadth and depth after people received two AZD1222 doses.

Using immunoSEQ multiplex PCR, the repertoire was profiled, and TCRdb retains in-frame clones only, with some absent. The data contain 180,000 or so clones, about 94% of them seen just once; the ten biggest clones take up 1%. The sequence was collected from an adult who received the AZD1222 COVID-19 vaccine. The chain employs TRBV6-5 and TRBJ1-5; D gene unclear. The sequencing used peripheral blood, collected 28 days after the second AZD1222 dose. The CDR3 sequence: CASHPKSNQPQHF. CDR3 in DNA: TGTGCCAGCCACCCCAAAAGCAATCAGCCCCAGCATTTT.